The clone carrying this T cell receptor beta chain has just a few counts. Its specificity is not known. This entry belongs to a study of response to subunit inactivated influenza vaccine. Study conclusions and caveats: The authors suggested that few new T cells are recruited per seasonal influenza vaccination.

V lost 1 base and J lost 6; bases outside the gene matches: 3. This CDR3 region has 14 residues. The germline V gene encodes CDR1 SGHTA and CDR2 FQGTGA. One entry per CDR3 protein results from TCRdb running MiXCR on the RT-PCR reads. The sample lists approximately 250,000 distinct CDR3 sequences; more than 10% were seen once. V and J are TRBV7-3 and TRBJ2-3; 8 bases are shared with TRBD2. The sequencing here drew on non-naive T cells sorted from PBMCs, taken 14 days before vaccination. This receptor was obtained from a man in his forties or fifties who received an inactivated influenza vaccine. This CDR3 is CASSLMGLGDTQYF. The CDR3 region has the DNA TGTGCCAGCAGCTTAATGGGACTAGGGGATACGCAGTATTTT.